A single sample is the source of the 27 T cell receptor beta chains below, sequenced in a study of CD8+CD57+ T cells in acquired aplastic anemia. Previously, flow cytometry had revealed CD8+CD57+ cell expansion in the patients chosen for sequencing. Profiles of TCR beta VDJ and CDR3 were generated from a genomic DNA template. TCRdb re-called the reads through MiXCR, storing one row per CDR3 protein. Of approximately 190,000 distinct CDR3 sequences in the sample, under 55% are singletons; the top ten hold around 8.8%. The sample taken for sequencing was sorted CD4+, CD8+, or CD8+CD57+ T cells (not recorded which) from PBMCs. These receptors originate from a human donor with aplastic anemia.

As to this clonotype: This sequence may be a read error, since a much larger clone differs from it by one base. V is TRBV6-5 and J is TRBJ1-2; D unclear. This CDR3 region has 14 residues. The germline V gene has CDR1 MNHEY and CDR2 SVGAGI. Trimming stripped 4 bases from V and 3 bases from J, with 12 bases between. CDR3 nucleotides: TGTGCCAGCAGTTCCACAGAGTACGACTATGGCTACACCTTC. Protein product: CASSSTEYDYGYTF.

This CDR3 is CSANLGARDSPLHF. The CDR3 coding sequence is TGCAGTGCTAACCTGGGGGCGAGGGATTCACCCCTCCACTTT. The chain recombines TRBV20-1 with TRBJ1-6; TRBD1 might be the D (6 bases). Per the germline V gene, CDR1 is DFQATT and CDR2 is SNEGSKA (reference sequence). V was shortened by 4 bases and J by 8 bases, with 15 bases between the two germline ends. The CDR3 loop spans 14 amino acids.

As regards this clonotype: The junction does not match germline at one end; this may be a read error. The chain couples TRBV6-1 to TRBJ2-2; tentative D call: TRBD2 (6 bases). The CDR3 loop spans 15 amino acids. The V gene's germline CDR1 is MNHNS and CDR2 SASEGT. CDR3 sequence: CASRRLARSTGGLFF. CDR3 in DNA: TGTGCCAGCAGGAGGCTAGCGCGGAGTACCGGGGGGCTGTTTTTT.

The sample holds many counts of this clonotype. CDR3 coding DNA: TGTGCCAGCAGCTTAAGGAATCGGGACAGGCCGGGAGATACGCAGTATTTT. It specifies CASSLRNRDRPGDTQYF. The J gene is TRBJ2-3, the V gene TRBV7-3; 8 bases match TRBD1. CDR3 length: 17 amino acids. The ends lost 1 base at V and 5 bases at J; junction bases unmatched: 11. CDR1 and CDR2 (germline): SGHTA, FQGTGA.

This clonotype was observed a few times. The V and J genes are TRBV15 and TRBJ2-5; possible D gene TRBD1, 5 bases. The germline V and J ends were trimmed by 4 bases and 2 bases, with 11 bases remaining between them. The CDR3 is 14 residues long. Germline assignment: CDR1 LNHNV and CDR2 YYDKDF (reference sequence). This CDR3 reads CATSTPGAQETQYF. The CDR3 DNA is TGTGCCACCAGCACCCCTGGGGCGCAAGAGACCCAGTACTTC. Full variable domain (outside the CDR3, taken from reference TRBV15 and TRBJ2-5): DAMVIQNPRYQVTQFGKPVTLSCSQTLNHNVMYWYQQKSSQAPKLLFHYYDKDFNNEADTPDNFQSRRPNTSFCFLDIRSPGLGDTAMYLCATSTPGAQETQYFGPGTRLLVL.

This clonotype was recorded a few times. The rearrangement joins TRBV3-1 to TRBJ1-1, with a tentative D call TRBD1 (6 bases). The germline V gene encodes CDR1 LGHDT and CDR2 YNNKEL (reference sequence). The length of the CDR3 is 14 residues. Trimming cost V 4 bases and J 4 bases, with 13 bases left between them. CDR3 amino acids: CASSLETGFTEAFF. In DNA form, the CDR3 reads TGTGCCAGCAGCCTAGAAACAGGGTTCACTGAAGCTTTCTTT.

V gene TRBV20-1 combines with J gene TRBJ1-1; D gene ambiguous. Germline V CDR1 and CDR2: DFQATT, SNEGSKA (reference sequence). The ends were cut back, 3 bases at V and 0 bases at J, with 11 bases in the middle. The CDR3 spans 14 residues. CDR3 in DNA: TGCAGTGCTAGGGACCGGCAGGTGAACACTGAAGCTTTCTTT. It is translated as CSARDRQVNTEAFF.

CDR3 nucleotide sequence: TGCAGTGCTAAGACAGGGGTCGTCCCTGAAGCTTTCTTT. Encoded protein: CSAKTGVVPEAFF. The rearrangement joins TRBV20-1 to TRBJ1-1; TRBD1 matches at 8 bases. The trim removed 4 bases at V and 6 bases at J, leaving 7 bases unmatched. There are 13 residues in the CDR3. Germline V gene sequence: CDR1 DFQATT, CDR2 SNEGSKA (reference sequence).

Turning to this clonotype: Possible read error: a much larger clone is one base away. The chain has TRBV9 and TRBJ2-2; 10 bases are a match to TRBD2. The trim removed 7 bases at V and 4 bases at J, leaving 4 bases unmatched. CDR3 length equals 14 residues. Germline-derived CDR1 and CDR2 are SGDLS and YYNGEE. CDR3 amino acids: CASDLAGVTGELFF. The CDR3, as DNA: TGTGCCAGCGACCTAGCGGGAGTCACCGGGGAGCTGTTTTTT.

This clonotype was counted ten times or more. The chain employs TRBV7-9 and TRBJ2-7; D gene ambiguous. Trimming removed 0 bases from V and 0 bases from J, with 6 bases in between. Looked up from germline, CDR1 is SEHNR and CDR2 is FQNEAQ (reference sequence). The CDR3 runs 14 residues. For the CDR3, the DNA is TGTGCCAGCAGCTTAGCTGCAGACTCCTACGAGCAGTACTTC. It is translated as CASSLAADSYEQYF.

This clonotype showed up just a few times. The chain links TRBV25-1 to TRBJ1-5; maybe TRBD1 (6 bases). CDR1 and CDR2 from the germline V gene are MGHDK and SYGVNS. V was pared by 2 bases and J by 1 base, with 12 bases between. The CDR3 sequence is 16 residues long. For the CDR3, the DNA is TGTGCCAGCAGTGAAGGACAGCGGGACAGCAATCAGCCCCAGCATTTT. This translates into CASSEGQRDSNQPQHF.

This sequence joins TRBV19 and TRBJ2-1; 12 bases are a match to TRBD2. Germline-derived CDR1 and CDR2 are LNHDA and SQIVND (reference sequence). The V gene end was trimmed by 3 bases and the J gene end by 6 bases; junction bases not matched to a gene: 3. The CDR3 loop spans 15 amino acids. CDR3 residues: CASSIGLAGLNEQFF. The DNA of the CDR3 is TGTGCCAGTAGTATTGGACTAGCGGGGCTCAATGAGCAGTTCTTC. Together with reference TRBV19 and TRBJ2-1, the CDR3 gives the full variable domain: DGGITQSPKYLFRKEGQNVTLSCEQNLNHDAMYWYRQDPGQGLRLIYYSQIVNDFQKGDIAEGYSVSREKKESFPLTVTSAQKNPTAFYLCASSIGLAGLNEQFFGPGTRLTVL.

This clonotype was detected many times. The genes are TRBV9 and TRBJ2-5, with TRBD2 as a possible D gene (5 bases). CDR3 length equals 13 residues. V gave up 0 bases and J gave up 2 bases, with 5 bases separating them. In germline, CDR1 is SGDLS, CDR2 YYNGEE. CDR3 sequence (DNA): TGTGCCAGCAGCGTAGGAGGGCAAGAGACCCAGTACTTC. The encoded protein is CASSVGGQETQYF. The full variable domain, its missing parts supplied by reference TRBV9 and TRBJ2-5, is DSGVTQTPKHLITATGQRVTLRCSPRSGDLSVYWYQQSLDQGLQFLIQYYNGEERAKGNILERFSAQQFPDLHSELNLSSLELGDSALYFCASSVGGQETQYFGPGTRLLVL.

The rearrangement links TRBV7-2 to TRBJ2-7; D unresolved. CDR3 length equals 12 residues. The V gene lost 5 bases and the J gene lost 3 bases, with 8 bases spanning the gap. CDR1 is SGHTA and CDR2 is FQGNSA in the germline V gene. CDR3 in amino acids: CASSPPNYEQYF. The CDR3 DNA is TGTGCCAGCAGCCCACCTAACTACGAGCAGTACTTC.

This clonotype was observed at least ten times. The V and J genes are TRBV5-4 and TRBJ2-7; possibly TRBD1 for D (6 bases). Trimming took off 2 bases at V and 0 bases at J, with 9 bases between the two ends. From germline, CDR1 is SGHNT and CDR2 YYREEE (reference sequence). The CDR3 consists of 14 residues. The CDR3 DNA reads TGTGCCAGCAGCTTACAGGGTGGCTCCTACGAGCAGTACTTC. Its protein is CASSLQGGSYEQYF.

This clonotype was counted many times. The J gene is TRBJ2-3, the V gene TRBV6-2 or TRBV6-3; the D gene is possibly TRBD2 (6 bases). Germline V gene lookup returns CDR1 MNHEY and CDR2 SVGEGT. With 0 bases removed from V and 4 bases from J, the gap between germline ends came to 14 bases. The CDR3 totals 16 residues. CDR3 bases: TGTGCCAGCAGTTACTCGAATCAGGGCGGGGCAGATACGCAGTATTTT. This codes for CASSYSNQGGADTQYF.

This clonotype was observed at least ten times. V gene TRBV7-8 combines with J gene TRBJ2-7; 9 bases match TRBD1. Germline loops: CDR1 SGHVS, CDR2 FQNEAQ. The J segment lost 4 bases and the V segment lost 4 bases, leaving 5 bases of the junction unmatched. This CDR3 contains 14 residues. Written as DNA, the CDR3 is TGTGCCAGCAGCTCGGGACAGGGCGCGTACGAGCAGTACTTC. It yields the protein CASSSGQGAYEQYF.

The gene calls are TRBV25-1 and TRBJ2-6; the match to TRBD2 covers 8 bases. Looked up from germline, CDR1 is MGHDK and CDR2 is SYGVNS. The CDR3 extends over 17 amino acids. The junction had 11 bases not matched to a gene; V was cut back by 8 bases and J by 2 bases. The DNA of the CDR3 is TGTGCCAGCTCATGGACTAGCAGTGAGGCTGGGGCCAACGTCCTGACTTTC. Protein: CASSWTSSEAGANVLTF.

The table lists this clonotype with many counts. The chain combines TRBV7-6 with TRBJ2-5; the D gene is possibly TRBD2 (7 bases). Trimming took 6 bases from V and 5 from J, leaving 19 bases between them. The CDR3 runs to 15 residues. Germline-derived CDR1 and CDR2 are SGHVS and FNYEAQ. In DNA form, the CDR3 reads TGTGCCAGCAGTTCACAGGGAGGGTTGCGTGAGACCCAGTACTTC. Translating gives CASSSQGGLRETQYF.

This clonotype was counted many times. CDR3 residues: CATSRGTDTQYF. The CDR3 DNA sequence: TGTGCCACCAGTCGCGGGACAGATACGCAGTATTTT. V is TRBV24-1 and J is TRBJ2-3; D is perhaps TRBD2 (5 bases). The V end was cut by 6 bases, the J end by 3 bases, with 6 bases between. The CDR3 has 12 amino acids. Germline CDR1 is KGHDR and CDR2 is SFDVKD.

This clonotype occurred once. The rearrangement joins TRBV3-1 to TRBJ2-3; D possibly corresponds to TRBD2 (5 bases). Germline assignment: CDR1 LGHDT and CDR2 YNNKEL (reference sequence). This CDR3 region has 12 residues. Between the trimmed V and J ends, which lost 5 bases and 10 bases, there was a span of 13 bases. The CDR3 DNA follows: TGTGCCAGCAGCGGCTCTAGCTCCGCGCAGTATTTT. As protein: CASSGSSSAQYF.

At least ten counts were recorded for this clonotype. The chain combines TRBV6-2 or TRBV6-3 with TRBJ2-7; 8 bases are a match to TRBD1. The V segment lost 0 bases and the J segment 10 bases; nucleotides outside the gene matches: 17. Germline V CDR1 and CDR2: MNHEY, SVGEGT. The CDR3 extends over 17 amino acids. CDR3 amino acids: CASSYSSFRDRGLRQYF. As DNA, the CDR3 is TGTGCCAGCAGTTACTCATCCTTCCGAGACAGGGGCCTCCGCCAGTACTTC.

In its sample, this clonotype was seen many times. This chain links TRBV19 with TRBJ1-1, with D unclear. Trimming shortened V by 6 bases and J by 0 bases, and 11 bases separated the two germline ends. Germline CDR1 and CDR2: LNHDA and SQIVND (reference sequence). The CDR3 has 14 amino acids. The CDR3: CASSPVALNTEAFF. In DNA, the CDR3 is TGTGCCAGTAGCCCCGTCGCCCTGAACACTGAAGCTTTCTTT.

Comment on this clonotype: This may stem from a read error, because a much larger clone lies one nucleotide away. The CDR3 does not close with the conserved phenylalanine or tryptophan, likely indicating a read error. This chain connects TRBV7-2 to TRBJ2-1; D possibly corresponds to TRBD1 (5 bases). CDR1 is SGHTA and CDR2 is FQGNSA in the germline V gene. Trimming left V 2 bases short and J 10 bases short, with 15 bases between. The CDR3 runs 14 residues. The CDR3 spells CASSLQSGWGEQFL. Here the CDR3 DNA reads TGTGCCAGCAGCTTACAGTCAGGGTGGGGCGAGCAGTTCCTC.

The chain is built from TRBV10-3 and TRBJ1-6; TRBD1 aligns across 9 bases. Germline values: CDR1 ENHRY, CDR2 SYGVKD. The V and J ends lost 0 bases and 5 bases, in that order; junction bases with no gene match: 2. This CDR3 contains 16 residues. In nucleotides, the CDR3 is TGTGCCATCAGTGAGTCAGACAGGGGGAATAATTCACCCCTCCACTTT. Protein: CAISESDRGNNSPLHF.

This clonotype was counted a few times. The chain employs TRBV7-9 and TRBJ2-2; no definite D call. From germline, CDR1 is SEHNR and CDR2 FQNEAQ (reference sequence). V gave up 8 bases and J gave up 0 bases, with 7 bases separating them. This CDR3 is 13 amino acids long. The chain's CDR3 is CASSTSNTGELFF. The CDR3 DNA follows: TGTGCCAGCTCAACATCGAACACCGGGGAGCTGTTTTTT.

This clonotype appeared once. The J gene is TRBJ1-2, the V gene TRBV9, with D unresolved. The CDR3 runs 12 residues. V was pared by 5 bases and J by 8 bases, with 13 bases between. The germline V gene encodes CDR1 SGDLS and CDR2 YYNGEE. The chain's CDR3 is CASRPLTLGYTF. Written as DNA, the CDR3 is TGTGCCAGCAGGCCTTTGACTCTGGGCTACACCTTC.